This T cell receptor (beta chain) was profiled in a study of naive and memory T cell subsets (dated by TCRdb to the late 2010s). Study-wide context: Sorted naive and memory T cell subsets from peripheral blood were analyzed in the study using a UMI-based, open-source pipeline for TCR alpha and beta sequencing. RNA was DNase-treated and reverse transcribed with TCR constant-region primers, mostly using SuperScript III. The functional CMV T cell responses agreed completely with IgG serology results.

Germline trimming amounts to 4 bases on V and 2 bases on J, with 5 as the count of junction bases outside the gene matches. The CDR3 has 15 amino acids, counting the end cysteine and phenylalanine. The entry retains the CDR3 DNA only, 45 bases that are in frame from base 1. The germline V gene provides CDR1 SGHTA and CDR2 FQGNSA. A single count supports this clonotype. Its recognized antigen is unknown. Base qualities were left out, and no much larger clone turns up one base away. One read alone provides weak support. Separate amplification of TCR alpha and beta chain libraries was performed from the second PCR step onward. To determine each donor's CMV status, fresh PBMCs were stimulated overnight with CMV viral lysate, and IFNgamma production from CD4+ T cells was then assessed. Using Miltenyi beads, CD4 T cells were first positively selected, and CD8 T cells were then positively selected from the CD4-negative fraction. After staining for CD3, CD4, CD8, CD45RA, CD27 and a live/dead dye, cells were sorted on a BD Aria II into four subsets based on CD45RA and CD27. Blood was obtained from a few healthy volunteers, and the blood from each volunteer was fractionated into CD4 and CD8 T cells and subsequently into four differentiation subsets. Approximately 130 ml of peripheral blood was drawn per donor, and PBMC were isolated by Ficoll-Paque PLUS density-gradient centrifugation. Sorted cells were lysed in RLT buffer, and RNA was extracted with a Qiagen RNeasy kit and stored at -80°C.

Beyond this particular receptor, the publication reports: The abundance of TCRs followed a power law with an exponent that differed between naive and memory subsets yet stayed consistent across the three individuals. RNA-based TCR counts may be affected by expression changes linked to T cell activation and differentiation. Once error correction was done, more than 90% of naive TCR sequences showed up just once, which made the naive abundance distributions much steeper than those of the memory subsets. In both CD4 and CD8 cells, the Gini index increased while Shannon and inverse Simpson diversity decreased from naive through CM, EM and EMRA. Clonotypes were defined as single alpha or beta chain sequences, not paired alpha/beta receptors. No ground truth was available to validate the repertoire findings for the naive and memory subsets.

Library preparation employed UMI-ligation and nested PCR. To cover both TRBC1 and TRBC2, the beta constant-region primer consisted of an equimolar mix of two oligonucleotides. A single-stranded oligonucleotide bearing the SP2 primer plus a 12-nucleotide UMI was ligated onto the 3' end of the cDNA by T4 RNA ligase 1. The ligated cDNA went through four rounds of PCR with nested alpha and beta constant-region primers together with the SP2 primer. The ligation reaction was incubated at 16°C for roughly 18-25 hours. PCR2 was typically run as a SYBR Green qPCR and stopped at a predetermined threshold to prevent over-amplification. Every purification after the first one was done using Agencourt AMPure XP magnetic beads. Library amounts were measured by Qubit and library quality was assessed on a TapeStation, where the main peak was expected at around 650 bp. Pooled libraries were sequenced on an Illumina MiSeq with v2 2x251 paired-end kits, typically giving about 0.85-2 million reads per sample. Libraries were pooled at around 4 nM per sample, and about 4.5-7% PhiX was added to improve cluster recognition. The authors' pipeline ran thus. V and J genes were assigned to Demultiplexor-processed FASTQ reads by Decombinator through tag matching, with a single base-pair mismatch being allowed. UMIs were used by Collapsinator to correct both sequencing errors and frequency errors arising from PCR heterogeneity. TCRs were translated and CDR3s were extracted from the conserved cysteine to the FGXG phenylalanine by CDR3Translator, with non-productive sequences being flagged. Repertoires were subsampled to equal numbers of UMI-defined TCRs before Gini, Shannon entropy and inverse Simpson indices were calculated. Clonotype abundance distributions were fitted to a power law by maximum likelihood within the linear range. On one naive CD8 sample, the pipeline and MIGEC gave similar UMI counts, unique TCR numbers and clonal distributions. Repertoires were searched for around 8,000 CMV-associated CDR3 sequences compiled from VDJdb and a published dataset. TCRdb cleaned the public reads at Q25 with fastp, built clones with MiXCR and kept in-frame beta chains. Identical CDR3 proteins give one entry, which carries the most common genes and DNA. The V and J calls, along with clone size, are taken from TCRdb and not from the paper's own processing. The sample yields about 85,000 distinct CDR3 sequences; about 12% were counted once. The leading ten clones occupy 0.75% to 1% of the sample.

Sequenced: central memory CD4+ T cells from blood. The cell subset or site label corresponds to: central memory, CD45RA- CD27+. The chain uses TRBV7-2 and TRBJ2-3, with 8 central nucleotides matching TRBD2. This TCR derives from a human donor in good health. CDR3 region: CASSWAGGLTDTQYF. The DNA reads as follows: TGTGCCAGCAGCTGGGCGGGAGGCCTCACAGATACGCAGTATTTT.